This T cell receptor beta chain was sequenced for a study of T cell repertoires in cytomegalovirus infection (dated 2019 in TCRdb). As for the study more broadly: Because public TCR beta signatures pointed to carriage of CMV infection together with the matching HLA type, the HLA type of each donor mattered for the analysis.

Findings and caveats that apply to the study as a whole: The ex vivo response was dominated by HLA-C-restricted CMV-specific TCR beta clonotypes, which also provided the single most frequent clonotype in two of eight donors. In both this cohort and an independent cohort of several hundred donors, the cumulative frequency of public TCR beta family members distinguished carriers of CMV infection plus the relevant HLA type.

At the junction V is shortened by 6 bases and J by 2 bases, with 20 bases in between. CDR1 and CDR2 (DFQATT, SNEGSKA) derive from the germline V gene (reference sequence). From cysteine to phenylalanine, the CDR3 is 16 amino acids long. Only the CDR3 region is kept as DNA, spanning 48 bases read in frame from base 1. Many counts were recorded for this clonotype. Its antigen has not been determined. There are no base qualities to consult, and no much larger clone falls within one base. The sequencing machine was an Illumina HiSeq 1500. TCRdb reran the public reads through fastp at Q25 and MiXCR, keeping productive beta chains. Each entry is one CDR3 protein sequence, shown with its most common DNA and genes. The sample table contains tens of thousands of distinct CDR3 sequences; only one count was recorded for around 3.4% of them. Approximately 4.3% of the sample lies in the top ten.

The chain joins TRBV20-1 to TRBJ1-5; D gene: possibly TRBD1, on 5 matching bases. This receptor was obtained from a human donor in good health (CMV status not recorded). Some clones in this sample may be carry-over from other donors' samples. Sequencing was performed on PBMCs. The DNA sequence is TGCAGTGCCCTAAGTGCGGGGGAAGGGGGCAATCAGCCCCAGCATTTT. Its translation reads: CSALSAGEGGNQPQHF.